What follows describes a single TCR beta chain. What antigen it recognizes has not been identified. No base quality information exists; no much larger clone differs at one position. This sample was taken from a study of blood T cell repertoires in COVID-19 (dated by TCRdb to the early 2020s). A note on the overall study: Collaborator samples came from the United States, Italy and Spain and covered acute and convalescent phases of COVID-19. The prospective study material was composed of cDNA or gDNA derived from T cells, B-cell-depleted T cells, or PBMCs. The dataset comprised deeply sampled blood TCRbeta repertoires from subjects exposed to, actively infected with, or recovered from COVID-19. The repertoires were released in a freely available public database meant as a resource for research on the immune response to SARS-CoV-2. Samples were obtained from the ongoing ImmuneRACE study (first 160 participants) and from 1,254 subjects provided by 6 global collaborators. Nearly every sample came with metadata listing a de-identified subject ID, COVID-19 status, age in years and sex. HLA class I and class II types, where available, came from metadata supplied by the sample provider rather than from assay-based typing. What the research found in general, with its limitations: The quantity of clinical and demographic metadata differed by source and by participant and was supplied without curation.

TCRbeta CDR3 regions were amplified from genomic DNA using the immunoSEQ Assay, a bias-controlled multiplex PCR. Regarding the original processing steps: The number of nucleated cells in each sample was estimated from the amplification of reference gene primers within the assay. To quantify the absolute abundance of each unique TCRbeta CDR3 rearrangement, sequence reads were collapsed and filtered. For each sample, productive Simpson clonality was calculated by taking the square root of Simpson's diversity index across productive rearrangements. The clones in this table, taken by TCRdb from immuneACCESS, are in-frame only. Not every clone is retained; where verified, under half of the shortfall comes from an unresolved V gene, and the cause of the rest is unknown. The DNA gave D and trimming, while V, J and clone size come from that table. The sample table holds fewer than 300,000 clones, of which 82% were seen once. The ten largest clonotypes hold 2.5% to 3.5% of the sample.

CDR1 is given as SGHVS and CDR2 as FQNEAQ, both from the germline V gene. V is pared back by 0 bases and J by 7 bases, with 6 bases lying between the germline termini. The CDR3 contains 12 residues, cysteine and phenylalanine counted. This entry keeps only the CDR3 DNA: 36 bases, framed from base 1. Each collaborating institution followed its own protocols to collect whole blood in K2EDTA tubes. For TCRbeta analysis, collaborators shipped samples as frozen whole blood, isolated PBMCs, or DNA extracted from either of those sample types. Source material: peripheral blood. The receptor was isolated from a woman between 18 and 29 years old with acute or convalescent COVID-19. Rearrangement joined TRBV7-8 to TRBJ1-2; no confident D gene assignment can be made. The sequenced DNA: TGTGCCAGCAGCTTAGCGCGGGTTGGCTACACCTTC. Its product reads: CASSLARVGYTF.